These 27 T cell receptor beta chains were all obtained from the same sample, sequenced in a study of blood T cell repertoires in COVID-19. The repertoire was sequenced with immunoSEQ multiplex PCR; TCRdb's copy has only in-frame clones and lacks some. The table has 25,000 to 35,000 clones, around 72% seen once. The sequenced material came from peripheral blood. These TCRs come from a boy aged 2-15 years with active or convalescent COVID-19.

The chain employs TRBV10-1 and TRBJ2-3; 8 bases agree with TRBD1. From germline, CDR1 is WNHNN and CDR2 SYGVQD (reference sequence). Unmatched junction bases numbered 0, after V lost 6 bases and J lost 4 bases. CDR3 length: 12 residues. CDR3 coding DNA: TGCGCCAGCAGACAGGGGGCAGATACGCAGTATTTT. Residues: CASRQGADTQYF.

The chain is built from TRBV6-5 and TRBJ2-5, with D perhaps TRBD1 (7 bases). CDR1 is MNHEY and CDR2 is SVGAGI in the germline V gene. This CDR3 has 12 residues. Trimming shortened V by 9 bases and J by 5 bases, and 13 bases separated the two germline ends. The CDR3 nucleotides read TGTGCCAGGAAACAGGGGAGGGAGACCCAGTACTTC. Translation gives CARKQGRETQYF.

This rearrangement joins TRBV19 to TRBJ2-5; 7 nucleotides align to TRBD1. The CDR3 has 15 residues. Germline CDR1 LNHDA, CDR2 SQIVND (reference sequence). J gave up 3 bases and V 5 bases, and 9 bases lay outside the gene matches. This CDR3 reads CASSLLGDSKETQYF. DNA for the CDR3: TGTGCCAGTAGTCTGCTAGGGGACAGCAAAGAGACCCAGTACTTC.

This sequence joins TRBV18 and TRBJ1-2, with no clear D. The V end lost 3 bases, the J end lost 4 bases, and 21 bases lay between the germline ends. Germline lookup yields CDR1 KGHSH and CDR2 LQKENI. The CDR3 runs to 17 residues. DNA for the CDR3: TGTGCCAGCTCACCCACCCGCAAAGAGGTGACCTTCTATGGCTACACCTTC. Its translation: CASSPTRKEVTFYGYTF.

The chain couples TRBV5-4 to TRBJ2-3, with TRBD2 identical over 9 bases. The CDR3 contains 16 residues. The V and J ends lost 0 bases and 5 bases, in that order; junction bases with no gene match: 7. Per the germline V gene, CDR1 is SGHNT and CDR2 is YYREEE (reference sequence). CDR3 nucleotides: TGTGCCAGCAGCTTGGTTGGCGGGGGGGCAAGAGATACGCAGTATTTT. It codes for CASSLVGGGARDTQYF.

The J gene is TRBJ1-1, the V gene TRBV5-1; 10 bases align to TRBD1. The V gene's germline CDR1 is SGHRS and CDR2 YFSETQ. The CDR3 covers 14 residues. J was trimmed by 5 bases and V by 4 bases; bases with no gene match: 5. The CDR3 coding sequence is TGCGCCAGCAGCAGGGACAGGGGACGGACTGAAGCTTTCTTT. Its protein product is CASSRDRGRTEAFF.

The V gene is TRBV7-9, the J gene TRBJ1-2, with TRBD1 as a possible D gene (5 bases). Germline V gives CDR1 SEHNR, CDR2 FQNEAQ (reference sequence). This CDR3 is built from 13 residues. CDR3 protein: CAAQVTNRFDYTF. For the CDR3, the DNA is TGTGCAGCCCAAGTAACTAACAGGTTTGACTACACCTTC.

This clone was detected ten times or more. This CDR3 is CASSFGGAFNQPQHF. Written as DNA, the CDR3 is TGTGCCAGCAGTTTTGGAGGGGCCTTCAATCAGCCCCAGCATTTT. The chain combines TRBV27 with TRBJ1-5; possibly TRBD1 for D (5 bases). The CDR3 is 15 amino acids. V dropped 3 bases and J dropped 3 bases, with 12 bases sitting between them. Germline CDR1 is MNHEY and CDR2 is SMNVEV (reference sequence).

The rearrangement links TRBV27 to TRBJ1-1; 10 bases align to TRBD1. After removal of 7 bases from V and 1 base from J, the junction contained 6 bases not matched to a gene. Germline-derived CDR1 and CDR2 are MNHEY and SMNVEV (reference sequence). The CDR3 has 15 amino acids. The CDR3 reads CASTHRTGGNTEAFF. As DNA, the CDR3 is TGTGCCAGCACTCACCGGACAGGGGGGAACACTGAAGCTTTCTTT.

This chain links TRBV6-1 with TRBJ2-2, with TRBD2 matching over 12 bases. Germline V lookup: CDR1 MNHNS, CDR2 SASEGT. The CDR3 loop spans 20 amino acids. Trimming at V came to 3 bases and at J to 2 bases, leaving 13 bases not matched to a gene. This CDR3 is CASSDDLPGLAGINTGELFF. CDR3 DNA: TGTGCCAGCAGTGATGACCTCCCCGGACTAGCGGGGATTAACACCGGGGAGCTGTTTTTT.

The gene calls are TRBV6-5 and TRBJ2-7; the D gene is possibly TRBD2 (6 bases). CDR1 and CDR2 from the germline V gene are MNHEY and SVGAGI. CDR3 size: 14 residues. Deletions cut 0 bases from V and 5 bases from J, with 11 bases between. CDR3 region: CASSYSGGNDEQYF. The CDR3 nucleotides are TGTGCCAGCAGTTACTCCGGGGGAAATGACGAGCAGTACTTC.

The chain joins TRBV3-1 (or the pseudogene TRBV3-2) to TRBJ2-5; the D gene is possibly TRBD2 (5 bases). With 0 bases removed from V and 5 bases from J, the gap between germline ends came to 16 bases. This CDR3 is built from 16 residues. Germline CDR1 is LGHDT and CDR2 is YNNKEL (reference sequence). The CDR3, as DNA: TGTGCCAGCAGCCAAGATCTGCTAGTAGGCGGGGAGACCCAGTACTTC. Its translation is CASSQDLLVGGETQYF.

The V gene is TRBV30, the J gene TRBJ2-7; 9 positions match TRBD2. Losses at the gene ends were 5 bases for V and 2 bases for J; bases not matched to a gene: 19. The CDR3 contains 18 residues. Germline CDR1 is GTSNPN and CDR2 is SVGIG (reference sequence). The DNA of the CDR3 is TGTGCCTGGGCCCCGCGGATGGCGGGAGGGGCGTCGCCCTACGAGCAGTACTTC. Its translation is CAWAPRMAGGASPYEQYF.

This clone was picked up one time. The V and J genes are TRBV19 and TRBJ1-2, with D uncertain. V dropped 3 bases and J dropped 8 bases, with 13 bases sitting between them. This CDR3 has 13 residues. Germline V CDR1 and CDR2: LNHDA, SQIVND (reference sequence). Written as DNA, the CDR3 is TGTGCCAGTAGTATTTCTGGCAGGAGGGGCTACACCTTC. It encodes CASSISGRRGYTF.

This clone was picked up a small number of times. The J gene is TRBJ2-3, the V gene TRBV3-1 (or the pseudogene TRBV3-2), with TRBD2 as a possible D gene (5 bases). Deletions cut 3 bases from V and 4 bases from J, with 8 bases between. Germline CDR1 is LGHDT and CDR2 is YNNKEL (reference sequence). CDR3 length: 13 residues. The CDR3 bases are TGTGCCAGCAGCCAGCCGGGGTCAGATACGCAGTATTTT. Translating gives CASSQPGSDTQYF.

The chain uses TRBV7-9 and TRBJ2-6, with D hard to call. This CDR3 is 15 amino acids long. Trimming left V 7 bases short and J 0 bases short, with 10 bases between. Germline loops: CDR1 SEHNR, CDR2 FQNEAQ (reference sequence). In nucleotides, the CDR3 is TGTGCCAGCAACACAGAAAGCTCTGGGGCCAACGTCCTGACTTTC. Translating it yields CASNTESSGANVLTF.

J is TRBJ1-1 and V is TRBV10-1; possible D gene TRBD1, 6 bases. This CDR3 has 13 amino acids. Deletions cut 6 bases from V and 3 bases from J, with 11 bases between. Germline V lookup: CDR1 WNHNN, CDR2 SYGVQD (reference sequence). This CDR3 is CASRLYRDTEAFF. The CDR3 coding sequence is TGCGCCAGCAGACTTTACAGGGACACTGAAGCTTTCTTT.

This chain links TRBV27 with TRBJ2-7; the D gene is possibly TRBD2 (6 bases). The CDR3 runs to 16 residues. Per germline, CDR1 MNHEY and CDR2 SMNVEV (reference sequence). With 6 bases removed from V and 0 bases from J, the gap between germline ends came to 18 bases. The CDR3 loop is CASSYSWAGSSYEQYF. CDR3 bases: TGTGCCAGCAGCTACTCTTGGGCCGGGAGCTCCTACGAGCAGTACTTC.

The rearrangement joins TRBV5-4 to TRBJ2-3; TRBD2 agrees at 10 bases. The CDR3 sequence is 16 residues long. V trimming: 2 bases; J trimming: 7 bases; junction bases outside the gene matches: 10. Per the germline V gene, CDR1 is SGHNT and CDR2 is YYREEE (reference sequence). The CDR3 sequence: CASSFRSTSGVYTQYF. CDR3 nucleotide sequence: TGTGCCAGCAGCTTTAGGTCAACTAGCGGGGTATATACGCAGTATTTT.

The chain joins TRBV7-2 to TRBJ1-6, with 10 positions matching TRBD1. With V trimmed by 5 bases and J by 11 bases, 9 bases remained unmatched. The germline gives CDR1 SGHTA, CDR2 FQGNSA. The CDR3 has 15 amino acids. CDR3 DNA: TGTGCCAGCAGCGCTCGACAGGGGGCTATTGCACCCCTCCACTTT. Its protein product is CASSARQGAIAPLHF.

This clone has only a few counts. The chain uses TRBV5-4 and TRBJ1-2; D gene uncertain. Trimming took 5 bases from V and 2 from J, leaving 10 bases between them. The CDR3 has 13 amino acids. Germline-derived CDR1 and CDR2 are SGHNT and YYREEE (reference sequence). In DNA form, the CDR3 reads TGTGCCAGCAGGCCGACACCAAACTATGGCTACACCTTC. Protein sequence: CASRPTPNYGYTF.

J is TRBJ1-5 and V is TRBV20-1; 8 bases match TRBD1. This CDR3 spans 14 amino acids. V lost 3 bases and J lost 3; bases outside the gene matches: 4. Germline V gives CDR1 DFQATT, CDR2 SNEGSKA (reference sequence). CDR3 amino acids: CSASNRGFNQPQHF. The CDR3 region has the DNA TGCAGTGCTAGTAACAGGGGGTTCAATCAGCCCCAGCATTTT.

The genes are TRBV28 and TRBJ2-1; 14 nucleotides line up with TRBD2. The CDR3 spans 16 residues. The ends lost 5 bases at V and 7 bases at J; junction bases unmatched: 7. Per the germline V gene, CDR1 is MDHEN and CDR2 is SYDVKM. DNA for the CDR3: TGTGCCAGCAGTCATCGGACTAGCGGGAGGTGGAATGAGCAGTTCTTC. Its translation is CASSHRTSGRWNEQFF.

J is TRBJ1-4 and V is TRBV6-5; D remains unclear. The CDR3 runs 14 residues. CDR1 is MNHEY and CDR2 is SVGAGI in the germline V gene. The ends were cut back, 8 bases at V and 8 bases at J, with 18 bases in the middle. CDR3 in amino acids: CASDGMGGREKLFF. Here the CDR3 DNA reads TGTGCCAGCGACGGGATGGGAGGTCGGGAAAAACTGTTTTTT.

V is TRBV7-9 and J is TRBJ1-2; TRBD1 matches at 9 bases. After removal of 5 bases from V and 3 bases from J, the junction contained 7 bases not matched to a gene. The CDR3 is 15 residues long. The germline CDR1 and CDR2 sequences are SEHNR and FQNEAQ (reference sequence). CDR3 nucleotide sequence: TGTGCCAGCAGCGAGCCGGGACAGGGATACTATGGCTACACCTTC. Its translation is CASSEPGQGYYGYTF.

This clone was observed once. This chain connects TRBV11-3 to TRBJ2-1; 8 bases line up with TRBD1. Germline V lookup: CDR1 SGHNT, CDR2 YENEEA. With V trimmed by 1 base and J by 7 bases, 6 bases remained unmatched. The CDR3 length is 15 residues. The CDR3 is CASSLGQGRWNEQFF. The CDR3 nucleotides read TGTGCCAGCAGCTTAGGACAGGGGAGGTGGAATGAGCAGTTCTTC.

This clone appeared once. The rearrangement joins TRBV10-2 to TRBJ2-2, with TRBD2 identical over 7 bases. This CDR3 has 15 residues. The germline gives CDR1 WSHSY, CDR2 SAAADI. After removal of 6 bases from V and 5 bases from J, the junction contained 9 bases not matched to a gene. CDR3 nucleotide sequence: TGCGCCAGCAGGGGGGACTACACCTTAACCGGGGAGCTGTTTTTT. Translated: CASRGDYTLTGELFF.